This TCR beta chain was captured by sequencing in a study of PD-1 blockade in classical Hodgkin lymphoma. Study outcomes and limitations: Initiation of nivolumab under 1 year after ASCT led to exclusion of patients. No one has yet defined what causes the repertoire differences, which may be disease activity or prior therapy.

Each patient relapsed following autologous stem cell transplantation, and prior brentuximab vedotin exposure differed. This clone was counted between two and nine times. The antigen remains unidentified. Method: immunoSEQ multiplex PCR; TCRdb's copy keeps in-frame clones and lacks some. Here the sample spans 100,000 or so clones, approximately 90% being singletons. The CDR3 length is 15 residues. Unmatched junction bases numbered 8, after V lost 2 bases and J lost 8 bases. Germline V CDR1 and CDR2: MNHEY, SVGAGI. Here the sequenced sample was peripheral blood mononuclear cells (PBMCs), taken before the second cycle of nivolumab. The chain combines TRBV6-5 with TRBJ2-1; 8 nucleotides match TRBD2. This TCR derives from a human donor with classical Hodgkin lymphoma. CDR3 coding DNA: TGTGCCAGCAGTTACGGGTCGGGACTAGTGTATGAGCAGTTCTTC. Its translation is CASSYGSGLVYEQFF.